This entry features one T cell receptor (beta chain) sequence. This clone was found many times. No antigen is known for it. No much larger clone is present one base from it, and per-base qualities are unavailable. The data were obtained in a study of blood T cell repertoires in COVID-19 (dated by TCRdb to 2018 to 2020). Looking at the study overall: Samples covering the acute and convalescent phases of COVID-19 were provided by collaborators in the United States, Italy and Spain. The prospective study material was composed of cDNA or gDNA derived from T cells, B-cell-depleted T cells, or PBMCs. Deeply sampled blood TCRbeta repertoires from subjects exposed to, actively infected with, or recovered from COVID-19 were included in the dataset. The repertoires were released in a freely available public database intended as a resource for research on the immune response to SARS-CoV-2. The samples were drawn from two sources: the first 160 participants of the ongoing ImmuneRACE study, and 1,200 or so subjects contributed by 6 global collaborators. Sample metadata almost always included a de-identified subject ID, COVID-19 status, age in years and sex. Where available, HLA class I and class II types were taken from metadata supplied by the sample provider and were not determined by assay-based typing.

Study-level results and caveats: Clinical and demographic metadata were provided uncurated, with the amount varying by source and participant.

The collaborating institutions used their own protocols to collect whole blood in K2EDTA tubes. For TCRbeta analysis, collaborators shipped samples as frozen whole blood, isolated PBMCs, or DNA extracted from either of those sample types. TCRbeta CDR3 regions were amplified from genomic DNA using the immunoSEQ Assay, a bias-controlled multiplex PCR. As for the authors' bioinformatics: Nucleated cell counts per sample were estimated from amplification of reference gene primers within the assay. To quantify the absolute abundance of each unique TCRbeta CDR3 rearrangement, sequence reads were collapsed and filtered. For each sample, productive Simpson clonality was calculated as the square root of Simpson's diversity index across productive rearrangements. TCRdb obtained this table from immuneACCESS and retained in-frame rearrangements with V and J assigned. These tables miss some clones; where compared with another copy, unresolved V genes account for less than half of the shortfall, and the remainder is unexplained. D and trimming were read from the DNA, whereas the V and J calls and clone size are those reported in that table. The sample table contains more than 95,000 clones; only one count was recorded for about nine tenths of them. The leading ten clones occupy 1.8% of the sample.

V is pared back by 4 bases and J by 4 bases, with 22 bases lying between the germline termini. CDR1 SGHVS and CDR2 FQNEAQ were looked up in the germline V gene. The CDR3 starts with the cysteine, ends with the phenylalanine, and has 17 residues. Left in the record is the CDR3 DNA by itself, 51 bases read in frame from the first base. This clonotype was obtained from a human donor with active COVID-19. The donor label of this sample is uncertain. The V and J segments used are TRBV7-8 and TRBJ1-2, with TRBD1 as a weak D call on 5 bases. The sample taken for sequencing was peripheral blood. CDR3 region: CASSYALGGDFAYGYTF. Here is the DNA: TGTGCCAGCAGCTACGCGTTGGGAGGGGACTTCGCCTATGGCTACACCTTC.